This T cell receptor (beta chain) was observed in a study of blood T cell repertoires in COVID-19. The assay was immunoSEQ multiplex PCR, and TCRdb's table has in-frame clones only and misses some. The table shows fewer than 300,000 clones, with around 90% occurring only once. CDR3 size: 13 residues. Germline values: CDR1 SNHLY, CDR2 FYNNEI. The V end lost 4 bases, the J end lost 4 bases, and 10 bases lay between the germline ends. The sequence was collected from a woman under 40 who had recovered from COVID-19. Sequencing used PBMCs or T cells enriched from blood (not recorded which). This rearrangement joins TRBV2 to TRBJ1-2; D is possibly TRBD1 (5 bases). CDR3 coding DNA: TGTGCCAGCAGTGTGGCAGGGCTCTATGGCTACACCTTC. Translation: CASSVAGLYGYTF.